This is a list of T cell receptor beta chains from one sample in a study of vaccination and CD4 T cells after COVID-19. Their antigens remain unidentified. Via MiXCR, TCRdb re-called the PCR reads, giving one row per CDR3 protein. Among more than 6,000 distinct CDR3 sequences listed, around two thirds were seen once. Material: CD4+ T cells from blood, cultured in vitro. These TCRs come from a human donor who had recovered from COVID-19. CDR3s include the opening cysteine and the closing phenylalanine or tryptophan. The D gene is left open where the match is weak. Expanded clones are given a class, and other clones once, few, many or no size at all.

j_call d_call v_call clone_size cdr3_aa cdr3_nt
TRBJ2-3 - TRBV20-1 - CSARKRDPSTDTQYF TGCAGTGCCCGAAAACGGGACCCTAGCACAGATACGCAGTATTTT
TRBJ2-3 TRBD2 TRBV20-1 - CSAPGLAGVTDTQYF TGCAGTGCCCCCGGACTAGCGGGAGTCACAGATACGCAGTATTTT
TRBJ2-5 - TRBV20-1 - CSASTPYQETQYF TGCAGTGCTAGTACCCCGTACCAAGAGACCCAGTACTTC
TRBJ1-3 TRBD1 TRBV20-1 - CSAQDRGSGNTIYF TGCAGTGCTCAGGACAGGGGCTCTGGAAACACCATATATTTT
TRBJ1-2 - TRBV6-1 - CASSEFYGYTF TGTGCCAGCAGTGAATTTTATGGCTACACCTTC
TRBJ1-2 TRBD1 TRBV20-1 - CSATEPGTGGRGYTF TGCAGTGCTACCGAACCCGGGACAGGGGGCCGTGGCTACACCTTC
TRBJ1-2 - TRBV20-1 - CSATEQGAGYGYTF TGCAGTGCCACCGAACAGGGTGCCGGGTATGGCTACACCTTC
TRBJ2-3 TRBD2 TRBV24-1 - CATSDRGLAGTSTDTQYF TGTGCCACCAGTGACCGGGGACTAGCGGGAACCAGCACAGATACGCAGTATTTT
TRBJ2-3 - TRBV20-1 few CSARSLGGEKGDTQYF TGCAGTGCTAGGTCTCTCGGCGGGGAGAAGGGGGATACGCAGTATTTT
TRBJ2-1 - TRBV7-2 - CASSLESVWRDEQFF TGTGCCAGCAGCTTAGAATCCGTGTGGAGGGATGAGCAGTTCTTC
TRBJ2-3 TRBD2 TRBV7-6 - CAGSRALAGATDTQYF TGTGCCGGCAGTCGGGCCCTAGCGGGGGCGACAGATACGCAGTATTTT
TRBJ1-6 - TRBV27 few CASTGVGLNSPLHF TGTGCCAGCACTGGTGTAGGGTTGAATTCACCCCTCCACTTT
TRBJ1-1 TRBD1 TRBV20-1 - CSARRGPTGGTEAFF TGCAGTGCTAGAAGGGGTCCTACAGGGGGCACTGAAGCTTTCTTT
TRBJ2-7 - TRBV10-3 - CAIRQPPGGVGTEQYF TGTGCCATCAGGCAGCCCCCCGGGGGTGTGGGGACCGAGCAGTACTTC
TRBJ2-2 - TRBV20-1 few CSAIKGGGLYTGELFF TGCAGTGCGATAAAAGGGGGGGGCTTATACACCGGGGAGCTGTTTTTT
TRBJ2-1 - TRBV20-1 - CSAREGRASSYNEQFF TGCAGTGCTAGAGAGGGGCGGGCCAGCTCCTACAATGAGCAGTTCTTC
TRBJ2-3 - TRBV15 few CATSRGGQYTDTQYF TGTGCCACCAGCAGGGGGGGACAGTACACAGATACGCAGTATTTT
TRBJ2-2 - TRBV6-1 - CASSLQTGPNTGELFF TGTGCCAGCAGTCTCCAGACAGGCCCGAACACCGGGGAGCTGTTTTTT
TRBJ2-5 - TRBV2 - CASRTLQSQQETQYF TGTGCCAGCAGAACCCTCCAGAGCCAACAAGAGACCCAGTACTTC
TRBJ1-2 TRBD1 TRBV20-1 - CSATRTGAGYGYTF TGCAGTGCTACCCGGACAGGGGCTGGCTATGGCTACACCTTC
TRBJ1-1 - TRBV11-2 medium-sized CASSFRNTEAFF TGTGCCAGCAGCTTCAGGAACACTGAAGCTTTCTTT
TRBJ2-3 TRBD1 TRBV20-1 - CSAREGQLSVSQYF TGCAGTGCTAGAGAGGGACAGCTCTCGGTCTCGCAGTATTTT
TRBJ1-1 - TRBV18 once CASSRGALGTEAFF TGTGCCAGCTCACGGGGGGCTTTGGGCACTGAAGCTTTCTTT
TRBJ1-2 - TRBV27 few CASSLTRGYGYTF TGTGCCAGCAGCCTTACGAGGGGATATGGCTACACCTTC
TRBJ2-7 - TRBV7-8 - CASSPGTNTYEQYF TGTGCCAGCAGCCCCGGGACGAACACCTACGAGCAGTACTTC
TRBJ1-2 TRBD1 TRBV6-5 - CASSYYGGTDGYTF TGTGCCAGCAGTTACTACGGCGGGACAGACGGCTACACCTTC
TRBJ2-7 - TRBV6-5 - CASSYSTLGSYEQYF TGTGCCAGCAGTTACTCGACCCTGGGATCCTACGAGCAGTACTTC
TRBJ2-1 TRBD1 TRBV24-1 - CATSPRGQGLGNEQFF TGTGCCACCTCCCCCCGAGGACAGGGATTGGGGAATGAGCAGTTCTTC
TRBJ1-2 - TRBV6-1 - CASTQGGGYTF TGTGCCAGCACCCAAGGGGGTGGCTACACCTTC
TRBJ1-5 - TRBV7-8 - CASSQDIPQPQHF TGTGCCAGCAGCCAGGACATCCCTCAGCCCCAGCATTTT
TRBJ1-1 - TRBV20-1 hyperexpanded CSASIPGWGTEAFF TGCAGTGCTAGTATTCCAGGGTGGGGCACTGAAGCTTTCTTT
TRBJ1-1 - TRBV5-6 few CASSLAGRGTEAFF TGTGCCAGCAGCTTGGCTGGGCGGGGAACTGAAGCTTTCTTT
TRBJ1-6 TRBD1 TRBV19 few CASSLSGGSSPLHF TGTGCCAGTAGCCTATCAGGGGGCAGTTCACCCCTCCACTTT
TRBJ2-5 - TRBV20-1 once CSVYRIAEPETQYF TGCAGCGTTTACAGGATCGCTGAACCGGAGACCCAGTACTTC
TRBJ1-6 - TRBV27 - CASSFILGGLDSPLHF TGTGCCAGCAGTTTTATCTTGGGAGGGTTGGATTCACCCCTCCACTTT
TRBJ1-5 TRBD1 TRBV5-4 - CASSPGTGNQPQHF TGTGCCAGCAGCCCAGGGACAGGCAATCAGCCCCAGCATTTT
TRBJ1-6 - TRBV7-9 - CASSLAIKSPLHF TGTGCCAGCAGCTTAGCAATCAAATCACCCCTCCACTTT
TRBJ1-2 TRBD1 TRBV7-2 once CASSPGDRECGYTF TGTGCCAGCAGCCCGGGGGACAGGGAGTGTGGCTACACCTTC
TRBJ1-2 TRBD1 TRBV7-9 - CASSQFQGAVGYTF TGTGCCAGCAGCCAATTCCAGGGGGCGGTTGGCTACACCTTC
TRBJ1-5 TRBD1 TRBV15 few CATEDRGSQPQHF TGTGCCACCGAGGACAGGGGCAGCCAGCCCCAGCATTTT
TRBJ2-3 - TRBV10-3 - CAISVSGGTDTQYF TGTGCCATCAGTGTCTCGGGGGGCACAGATACGCAGTATTTT
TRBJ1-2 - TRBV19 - CASTPTGQSNYGYTF TGTGCCAGTACCCCAACTGGACAGTCAAACTATGGCTACACCTTC
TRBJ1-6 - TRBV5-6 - CASSVTGFSPNSPLHF TGTGCCAGCAGCGTGACAGGCTTTAGCCCTAATTCACCCCTCCACTTT
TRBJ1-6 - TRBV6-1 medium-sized CASSGQDVSPLHF TGTGCCAGCAGTGGGCAGGATGTTTCACCCCTCCACTTT
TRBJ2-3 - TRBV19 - CASTTVEGTDTQYF TGTGCCAGTACCACCGTAGAGGGCACAGATACGCAGTATTTT
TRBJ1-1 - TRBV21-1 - CASSKETVDTEAFF TGTGCCAGCAGCAAAGAGACGGTGGACACTGAAGCTTTCTTT
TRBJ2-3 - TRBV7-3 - CASSSPDSYTQYF TGTGCCAGCAGCTCCCCGGACTCCTATACGCAGTATTTT
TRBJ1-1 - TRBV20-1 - CSASQTVNTEAFF TGCAGTGCTAGCCAGACAGTGAACACTGAAGCTTTCTTT
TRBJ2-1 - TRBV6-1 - CASSWSDEQFF TGTGCCAGCAGCTGGTCGGATGAGCAGTTCTTC
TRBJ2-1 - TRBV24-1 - CATSHSGGRGSYNEQFF TGTGCCACCAGCCACTCCGGGGGGCGGGGCTCCTACAATGAGCAGTTCTTC
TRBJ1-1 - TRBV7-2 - CASSFIGGNTEAFF TGTGCCAGCAGCTTCATTGGGGGGAACACTGAAGCTTTCTTT
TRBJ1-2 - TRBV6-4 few CARALNTF TGTGCCAGGGCCCTAAACACCTTC
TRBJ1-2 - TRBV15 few CATSREAVRGSGYTF TGTGCCACCAGCAGAGAAGCGGTTAGAGGGAGTGGCTACACCTTC